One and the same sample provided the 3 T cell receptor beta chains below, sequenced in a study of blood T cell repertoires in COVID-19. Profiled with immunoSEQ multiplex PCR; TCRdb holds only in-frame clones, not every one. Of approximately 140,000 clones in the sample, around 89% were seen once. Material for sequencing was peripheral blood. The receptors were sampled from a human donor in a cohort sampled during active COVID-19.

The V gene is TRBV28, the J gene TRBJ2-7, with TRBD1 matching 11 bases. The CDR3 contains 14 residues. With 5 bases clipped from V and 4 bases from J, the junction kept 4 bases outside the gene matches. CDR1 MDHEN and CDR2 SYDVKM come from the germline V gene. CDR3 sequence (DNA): TGTGCCAGCAGTCCGGGACAGGGGGGGTACGAGCAGTACTTC. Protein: CASSPGQGGYEQYF.

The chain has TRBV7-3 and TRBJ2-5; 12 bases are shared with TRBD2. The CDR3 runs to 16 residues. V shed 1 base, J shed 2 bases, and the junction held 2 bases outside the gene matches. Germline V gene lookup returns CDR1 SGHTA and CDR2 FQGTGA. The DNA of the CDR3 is TGTGCCAGCAGCTTAAAACTAGCGGGGGGTCAAGAGACCCAGTACTTC. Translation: CASSLKLAGGQETQYF.

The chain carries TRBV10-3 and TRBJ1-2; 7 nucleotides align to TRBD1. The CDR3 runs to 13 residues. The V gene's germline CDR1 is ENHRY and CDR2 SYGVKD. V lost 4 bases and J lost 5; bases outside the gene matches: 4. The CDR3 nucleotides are TGTGCCATCAGTGGAGACAGGGTATATGGCTACACCTTC. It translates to CAISGDRVYGYTF.